This T cell receptor (beta chain) was captured by sequencing in a study of esophageal squamous cell carcinoma under preoperative chemotherapy. General study findings and limits: Post-treatment tumor-infiltrating lymphocytes appeared partly derived from peripheral T cells migrating into the tumor. Tumor-infiltrating lymphocytes showed no significant post-chemotherapy TCR diversity increase, unlike peripheral T cells.

CDR3 length: 15 residues. Trimming removed 11 bases from V and 13 bases from J, with 30 bases in between. Per the germline V gene, CDR1 is MNHNS and CDR2 is SASEGT. Time point here: after preoperative PTX-NDP chemotherapy. On this clonotype: What it binds is not known.

TCRdb used MiXCR to reprocess the PCR reads, holding one entry per CDR3 protein. The sample lists 30,000 or so distinct CDR3 sequences; about half were seen once. The chain joins TRBV6-1 to TRBJ2-4, with D maybe TRBD2 (7 bases). Sampling was conducted from a patient given preoperative chemotherapy. The receptor was derived from a human donor with esophageal squamous cell carcinoma. The donor label of this sample is uncertain. The CDR3 sequence: CARQTGAGAPNTQYF. CDR3 sequence (DNA): TGTGCCCGCCAAACGGGGGCGGGGGCCCCCAACACGCAGTACTTC.